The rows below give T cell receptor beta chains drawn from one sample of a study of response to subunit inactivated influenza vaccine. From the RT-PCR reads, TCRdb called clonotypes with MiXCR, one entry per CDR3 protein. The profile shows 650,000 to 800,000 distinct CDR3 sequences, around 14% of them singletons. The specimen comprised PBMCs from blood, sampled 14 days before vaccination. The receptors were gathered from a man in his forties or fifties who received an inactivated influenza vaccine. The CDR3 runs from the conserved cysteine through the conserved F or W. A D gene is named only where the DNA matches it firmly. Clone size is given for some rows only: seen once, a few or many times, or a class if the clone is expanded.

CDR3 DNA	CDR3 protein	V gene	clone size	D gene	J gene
TGTGCCAGCAGCTTAGGAGGGAGACTAGCGGGGGGGCCATATGAACACTACGAGCAGTACTTC	CASSLGGRLAGGPYEHYEQYF	TRBV12-3/TRBV12-4	.	TRBD2	TRBJ2-7
TGCAGCGTTGAGAGGACTAGCGAAGAGACCCAGTACTTC	CSVERTSEETQYF	TRBV29-1	few	TRBD2	TRBJ2-5
TGTGCCAGCAGCCCCGACAGGCTTACTTACAATGAGCAGTTCTTC	CASSPDRLTYNEQFF	TRBV11-2	.	.	TRBJ2-1
TGTGCCAGCAGCCAAGATTACACACCCCTCCACTTT	CASSQDYTPLHF	TRBV3-1	few	.	TRBJ1-6
TGTGCCAGCAGCCAAGCAGCGGGGGGGCTAGATACGCAGTATTTT	CASSQAAGGLDTQYF	TRBV4-2	few	TRBD2	TRBJ2-3
TGTGCCAGCAGTTATCAAAGGGGTCGGCTTAGCTCCTACGAGCAGTACTTC	CASSYQRGRLSSYEQYF	TRBV6-2/TRBV6-3	few	.	TRBJ2-7
TGTGCCAGCAGCTCCCTAGCGGGAGGGCCCTACACCGGGGAGCTGTTTTTT	CASSSLAGGPYTGELFF	TRBV7-3	.	TRBD2	TRBJ2-2
TGTGCCAGCAGCTTAGTTGGCTCCCCAGCCGATGAGCAGTTCTTC	CASSLVGSPADEQFF	TRBV11-2	.	.	TRBJ2-1
TGTGCCAGCAGCTTAGAAGGTTGGGGGAATCAGCCCCAGCATTTT	CASSLEGWGNQPQHF	TRBV7-8	few	.	TRBJ1-5
TGTGCCAGCGCGGGACAGGGGCGGTACAATGAGCAGTTCTTC	CASAGQGRYNEQFF	TRBV25-1	few	TRBD1	TRBJ2-1
TGTGCCAGCAGCTTGCTTACCCGGGGACCTAACTATGGCTACACCTTC	CASSLLTRGPNYGYTF	TRBV5-6	.	.	TRBJ1-2
TGTGCCACCAGCAGAGATCAGGGAGCCGGACATGGCTACACCTTC	CATSRDQGAGHGYTF	TRBV15	few	.	TRBJ1-2
TGTGCCAGCAGTCCCAGGGTCCAACAGCCCCAGCATTTT	CASSPRVQQPQHF	TRBV28	.	.	TRBJ1-5
TGTGCCAGCAGCTGGACTAGCGGAATGCCCTACGAGCAGTACTTC	CASSWTSGMPYEQYF	TRBV7-8	.	TRBD2	TRBJ2-7
TGCAGCGTTGAAGGGCAGACCGACCAAGAGACCCAGTACTTC	CSVEGQTDQETQYF	TRBV29-1	.	.	TRBJ2-5
TGCGCCAGCAGCTGGACAGGGGGGGCCGGGGAGCTGTTTTTT	CASSWTGGAGELFF	TRBV5-1	.	TRBD1	TRBJ2-2
TGTGCCAGCAGTCGATTTATCGGTGGCGAGCAGTACTTC	CASSRFIGGEQYF	TRBV25-1	.	.	TRBJ2-7
TGCAGTGCTAGAGGCAGTACGAACACCGGGGAGCTGTTTTTT	CSARGSTNTGELFF	TRBV20-1	.	.	TRBJ2-2
TGTGCCAGCAGCAGGACGCATAGCACAGATACGCAGTATTTT	CASSRTHSTDTQYF	TRBV6-1	.	.	TRBJ2-3
TGTGCCAGCAGTCCCGACAGGTTTAGGCAAGAGACCCAGTACTTC	CASSPDRFRQETQYF	TRBV12-3/TRBV12-4	.	.	TRBJ2-5
TGTGCCAGCAGTTTAGAACCTGGAGACTCCTACGAGCAGTACTTC	CASSLEPGDSYEQYF	TRBV27	few	.	TRBJ2-7
TGTGCCGGAAAGGTGACAGATACGCAGTATTTT	CAGKVTDTQYF	TRBV2	many	.	TRBJ2-3
TGTGCCAGCTCACCGGGGGCCTCCGTCACTGAAGCTTTCTTT	CASSPGASVTEAFF	TRBV18	.	.	TRBJ1-1
TGTGCCAGCAGCTTAGAACGCGGGGGCCAAGGGGTAAATGAGCAGTTCTTC	CASSLERGGQGVNEQFF	TRBV11-2	many	.	TRBJ2-1
TGTGCTAGTGGCAAAGGGATCGGACTAGCGGTCACAGATACGCTGTATTTT	CASGKGIGLAVTDTLYF	TRBV12-5	.	TRBD2	TRBJ2-3
TGTGCCAGCATGTCTAGCGGGAATCGAAAGACCCAGTACTTC	CASMSSGNRKTQYF	TRBV27	.	TRBD2	TRBJ2-5
TGTGCCAGCAGTTACCGATGGCCGGGACTAGCGATTTCGGATACGCAGTATTTT	CASSYRWPGLAISDTQYF	TRBV6-5	few	TRBD2	TRBJ2-3
TGCGCCAGCAGCCAAAATAGCGGGGATGGCACAGATACGCAGTATTTT	CASSQNSGDGTDTQYF	TRBV4-3	few	TRBD2	TRBJ2-3
TGTGCCAGCAGTTTAGTAGAGCTTGGGGGCAATGAGCAGTTCTTC	CASSLVELGGNEQFF	TRBV12-3/TRBV12-4	few	.	TRBJ2-1
TGTGCCAGCAGGGAGCAGGGGGCATTAAACACTGAAGCTTTCTTT	CASREQGALNTEAFF	TRBV6-4	many	TRBD1	TRBJ1-1
TGTGCCAGCAGTTACAGGATCAACACTGAAGCTTTCTTT	CASSYRINTEAFF	TRBV6-5	few	.	TRBJ1-1
TGCGCCAGCAGCCAAGATTGGGGGAAACAGGATCAGCCCCAGCATTTT	CASSQDWGKQDQPQHF	TRBV4-1	.	.	TRBJ1-5
TGTGCCATCAGTGAGTCGGTACAGGGGGCAGGTGAGCAGTTCTTC	CAISESVQGAGEQFF	TRBV10-3	.	TRBD1	TRBJ2-1
TGTGCCAGCAGTTGGGCCGGGGGGGACTATGGCTACACCTTC	CASSWAGGDYGYTF	TRBV12-3/TRBV12-4	many	.	TRBJ1-2
TGTGCCAGCAGCGTAGGTCGAGGGGACTATGGCTACACCTTC	CASSVGRGDYGYTF	TRBV9	.	.	TRBJ1-2
TGCAGTGCTAGAGTTCCAGGGTATGGCGACGAGCAGTACTTC	CSARVPGYGDEQYF	TRBV20-1	few	.	TRBJ2-7
TGTGCCTGGAGTGCTGGGACACCGCTCGAGCAGTACTTC	CAWSAGTPLEQYF	TRBV30	many	.	TRBJ2-7
TGCAGCGTTTCTCGTCCAGGGGACTACGAGCAGTACTTC	CSVSRPGDYEQYF	TRBV29-1	many	.	TRBJ2-7
TGCAGTGCTAGAGATAATCCGGGGGTGGATACGCAGTATTTT	CSARDNPGVDTQYF	TRBV20-1	few	.	TRBJ2-3
TGTGCCAGCAGTTTTCACAGATCGGGGCTGAACACTGAAGCTTTCTTT	CASSFHRSGLNTEAFF	TRBV28	many	.	TRBJ1-1
TGCAGTGCTAGAACAGGGAACACAGATACGCAGTATTTT	CSARTGNTDTQYF	TRBV20-1	.	.	TRBJ2-3
TGTGCCATCAGTGCCCAGGGACTCACCCACTACGAGCAGTACTTC	CAISAQGLTHYEQYF	TRBV10-3	few	.	TRBJ2-7
TGTGCCAGCAGTTACTACAGGGGCCCGAGATCGGTTGGCAATCAGCCCCAGCATTTT	CASSYYRGPRSVGNQPQHF	TRBV12-3/TRBV12-4	.	TRBD1	TRBJ1-5
TGTGCCAGCAGTACAACGGTGGGGGCCGAGCAGTACTTC	CASSTTVGAEQYF	TRBV6-4	few	.	TRBJ2-7
TGTGCCAGCAAAAAATCGGGGGAGAAGGCACCCCTCCACTTT	CASKKSGEKAPLHF	TRBV6-2/TRBV6-3	.	.	TRBJ1-6
TGTGCCAGCAGGGCAGGGGGCTTTGGCTACACCTTC	CASRAGGFGYTF	TRBV27	.	TRBD1	TRBJ1-2
TGTGCCAGCAGCTCTACCGGGGCCCCCGGGGATACGCAGTATTTT	CASSSTGAPGDTQYF	TRBV7-2	few	.	TRBJ2-3
TGCAGCGTTGTGACAGGGGCTGGGGCCAACGTCCTGACTTTC	CSVVTGAGANVLTF	TRBV29-1	few	TRBD1	TRBJ2-6
TGCAGCGTTGACGACAGGGATTTACGCTTCGACAATGAGCAGTTCTTC	CSVDDRDLRFDNEQFF	TRBV29-1	many	TRBD1	TRBJ2-1
TGTGCCAGCACCCTTCCGGGACAGGGACGCACAGATACGCAGTATTTT	CASTLPGQGRTDTQYF	TRBV28	.	TRBD1	TRBJ2-3
TGCAGCGTTGATCAGGGAGAAAAACTGTTTTTT	CSVDQGEKLFF	TRBV29-1	.	.	TRBJ1-4
TGTGCCAGCAGCTTGGGACAGGGGTTTAATGAGCAGTTCTTC	CASSLGQGFNEQFF	TRBV11-2	.	TRBD1	TRBJ2-1
TGCAGCGTTGGACGAAGAGAGACCCAGTACTTC	CSVGRRETQYF	TRBV29-1	few	.	TRBJ2-5
TGTGCCAGCAGCCCTCGACGGCAAGAGACCCAGTACTTC	CASSPRRQETQYF	TRBV12-3/TRBV12-4	many	.	TRBJ2-5
TGTGCCAGCAGCTTGGGTAATCCAGACAAATTTGCCTACGAGCAGTACTTC	CASSLGNPDKFAYEQYF	TRBV5-4	.	.	TRBJ2-7